This T cell receptor (beta chain) was sequenced in a study of shared clonotypes between healthy human individuals. V dropped 6 bases and J dropped 6; count of bases not matched to a gene: 13. CDR1 and CDR2 (germline): MNHEY, SMNVEV (reference sequence). The CDR3 totals 16 residues. Naive CD8 cells lacked CD45RO, underwent positive selection for CCR7 and left out terminally differentiated effector memory CD45RA+ cells. The protocol was immunoSEQ multiplex PCR, while the TCRdb copy is restricted to in-frame clones and leaves out a portion. The data show roughly 2,000,000 clones, 90% to 95% seen once. This clonotype was obtained from a man between 18 and 29 years old in good health. Some clones in this sample may be carry-over from other donors' samples. The chain employs TRBV27 and TRBJ2-2; 7 bases are a match to TRBD1. Sequencing input: naive CD8+ T cells from PBMCs. The CDR3 DNA is TGTGCCAGCAGGGGATCACAGGGGAGACGGGCCGGGGAGCTGTTTTTT. Residues: CASRGSQGRRAGELFF.